The 19 T cell receptor beta chains below come from one sample, sequenced in a study of blood T cell repertoires in COVID-19. Sequencing used immunoSEQ multiplex PCR; TCRdb keeps in-frame clones, though not all of them. The sample has roughly 98,000 clones; roughly four fifths are singletons. The sequencing input was peripheral blood. These receptors originate from a human donor in a cohort sampled during active COVID-19.

This clone was seen just once. J is TRBJ2-3 and V is TRBV5-4; the D gene is possibly TRBD1 (7 bases). Germline V gives CDR1 SGHNT, CDR2 YYREEE (reference sequence). V was shortened by 1 base and J by 6 bases, with 12 bases between the two germline ends. The CDR3 contains 14 residues. CDR3 DNA: TGTGCCAGCAGCTTGATGACAGGGAGGGATACGCAGTATTTT. Protein product: CASSLMTGRDTQYF.

DNA for the CDR3: TGTGCCAGCAGGGCCCACGGGACAGGGGGCCCCGAGCAGTACTTC. It specifies CASRAHGTGGPEQYF. The chain carries TRBV6-5 and TRBJ2-7, with TRBD1 identical over 12 bases. The CDR3 contains 15 residues. Trimming at V came to 6 bases and at J to 6 bases, leaving 9 bases not matched to a gene. Germline CDR1 is MNHEY and CDR2 is SVGAGI.

The genes are TRBV28 and TRBJ1-2, with 7 nucleotides matching TRBD1. V was pared by 7 bases and J by 7 bases, with 9 bases of the junction left unmatched. Germline V gene data show CDR1 as MDHEN and CDR2 as SYDVKM. CDR3 length: 13 residues. The CDR3 bases are TGTGCCAGCACCTTCGACAGGGCAGGTGGCTACACCTTC. Translated: CASTFDRAGGYTF.

This rearrangement joins TRBV7-3 to TRBJ1-6; tentative D call: TRBD1 (6 bases). CDR3 length: 15 residues. The germline CDR1 and CDR2 sequences are SGHTA and FQGTGA. V was shortened by 6 bases and J by 5 bases, with 14 bases between the two germline ends. The CDR3 DNA reads TGTGCCAGCAGTTTAGGGGGGGCGCATAATTCACCCCTCCACTTT. This codes for CASSLGGAHNSPLHF.

This chain uses TRBV3-1 (or the pseudogene TRBV3-2) with TRBJ1-2, with unresolved D. Germline V gene lookup returns CDR1 LGHDT and CDR2 YNNKEL (reference sequence). Trimming stripped 0 bases from V and 3 bases from J, with 8 bases between. The length of the CDR3 is 14 residues. CDR3 DNA: TGTGCCAGCAGCCAAGAGGGGAGCGACTATGGCTACACCTTC. The encoded protein is CASSQEGSDYGYTF.

Only one count was recorded for this clone. In DNA, the CDR3 is TGTGCCAGCAGCAAGCGGGGACTTTTAACAGATACGCAGTATTTT. Translating it yields CASSKRGLLTDTQYF. V and J are TRBV11-3 and TRBJ2-3, with TRBD2 matching over 7 bases. Germline CDR1 reads SGHNT; CDR2 reads YENEEA. The CDR3 contains 15 residues. The trim removed 5 bases at V and 3 bases at J, leaving 8 bases unmatched.

This clone occurred a few times. The rearrangement joins TRBV15 to TRBJ2-3; 10 bases match TRBD2. This CDR3 spans 18 amino acids. V gave up 1 base and J gave up 1 base; unmatched junction bases: 8. Germline-derived CDR1 and CDR2 are LNHNV and YYDKDF (reference sequence). The CDR3 region is CATSRVGGAGGRTDTQYF. The CDR3 nucleotides are TGTGCCACCAGCAGAGTCGGGGGAGCGGGGGGGCGCACAGATACGCAGTATTTT.

The chain carries TRBV24-1 and TRBJ2-1; the match to TRBD1 covers 7 bases. Germline CDR1 and CDR2: KGHDR and SFDVKD. The CDR3 runs to 14 residues. J gave up 4 bases and V 5 bases, and 4 bases lay outside the gene matches. In nucleotides, the CDR3 is TGTGCCACCAGTGGACGGGACAGATACAATGAGCAGTTCTTC. This gives the protein CATSGRDRYNEQFF.

This chain joins TRBV10-2 and TRBJ1-2; D unclear. Trimming cost V 3 bases and J 2 bases, with 7 bases left between them. The V gene's germline CDR1 is WSHSY and CDR2 SAAADI. The CDR3 contains 13 residues. The CDR3 reads CASSDTSNYGYTF. CDR3 DNA: TGCGCCAGCAGTGACACGAGCAACTATGGCTACACCTTC.

CDR3 DNA: TGCGCCAGCAGTCCCACCACTGGACAGGGCCCGAACACCGGGGAGCTGTTTTTT. Protein sequence: CASSPTTGQGPNTGELFF. The chain combines TRBV10-2 with TRBJ2-2; 8 bases fit TRBD1. The CDR3 runs to 18 residues. J was trimmed by 0 bases and V by 5 bases; bases with no gene match: 11. The V gene's germline CDR1 is WSHSY and CDR2 SAAADI.

The chain couples TRBV3-1 (or the pseudogene TRBV3-2) to TRBJ1-2; 7 bases are a match to TRBD1. The V and J ends lost 1 base and 7 bases, in that order; junction bases with no gene match: 12. The CDR3 contains 16 residues. Looked up from germline, CDR1 is LGHDT and CDR2 is YNNKEL (reference sequence). This chain's CDR3 is CASSQVLRQGKGGYTF. Written as DNA, the CDR3 is TGTGCCAGCAGCCAAGTTCTCCGACAGGGCAAAGGTGGCTACACCTTC.

CDR3 nucleotide sequence: TGTGCCAGCAGCCACGTGTACCTTAGGGGGGGGGTCTCCTACGAGCAGTACTTC. It translates to CASSHVYLRGGVSYEQYF. V gene TRBV3-1 (or the pseudogene TRBV3-2) combines with J gene TRBJ2-7; D may be TRBD2 (7 bases). Trimming pared 3 bases from V and 0 bases from J, leaving 21 bases between. CDR1 LGHDT and CDR2 YNNKEL come from the germline V gene (reference sequence). There are 18 residues in the CDR3.

This chain links TRBV30 with TRBJ1-1; the match to TRBD1 covers 8 bases. J gave up 7 bases and V 3 bases, and 13 bases lay outside the gene matches. CDR3 length: 15 residues. Germline CDR1 reads GTSNPN; CDR2 reads SVGIG (reference sequence). The CDR3 sequence: CAWRDRARGNLEAFF. Here the CDR3 DNA reads TGTGCCTGGAGGGACAGGGCGAGGGGTAACCTTGAAGCTTTCTTT.

The rearrangement joins TRBV6-5 to TRBJ1-1, with D tentatively TRBD1 (5 bases). The CDR3 loop spans 14 amino acids. V was cut by 6 bases and J by 0 bases, with 11 bases left in between. Looked up from germline, CDR1 is MNHEY and CDR2 is SVGAGI. The CDR3 loop is CASSRGTVNTEAFF. CDR3 coding DNA: TGTGCCAGCAGCCGCGGGACGGTGAACACTGAAGCTTTCTTT.

The V and J genes are TRBV3-1 (or the pseudogene TRBV3-2) and TRBJ2-7; TRBD2 matches 7 bases. Germline V gives CDR1 LGHDT, CDR2 YNNKEL (reference sequence). Losses at the gene ends were 0 bases for V and 4 bases for J; bases not matched to a gene: 9. The CDR3 loop spans 16 amino acids. CDR3 in amino acids: CASSQDLVGGMYEQYF. The CDR3 DNA is TGTGCCAGCAGCCAAGATTTGGTGGGGGGGATGTACGAGCAGTACTTC.

The chain carries TRBV28 and TRBJ2-2; D gene uncertain. V lost 3 bases, J lost 0 bases, and 8 bases lay in between. Per germline, CDR1 MDHEN and CDR2 SYDVKM. The CDR3 consists of 15 residues. Written as DNA, the CDR3 is TGTGCCAGCAGTTTTACGGGTACGAACACCGGGGAGCTGTTTTTT. It translates to CASSFTGTNTGELFF.

This rearrangement joins TRBV3-1 (or the pseudogene TRBV3-2) to TRBJ1-2, with D uncertain. V was trimmed by 0 bases and J by 4 bases, leaving 6 bases between them. This CDR3 is 13 amino acids long. The germline V gene has CDR1 LGHDT and CDR2 YNNKEL (reference sequence). CDR3 bases: TGTGCCAGCAGCCAAGATCGCAGCTATGGCTACACCTTC. Its translation: CASSQDRSYGYTF.

This clone was seen a single time. V gene TRBV3-1 (or the pseudogene TRBV3-2) combines with J gene TRBJ2-5; D not certain. The length of the CDR3 is 13 residues. Trimming removed 4 bases at V and 5 bases at J, with 11 bases between. Germline CDR1 is LGHDT and CDR2 is YNNKEL (reference sequence). This chain's CDR3 is CASSRAGAETQYF. CDR3 coding DNA: TGTGCCAGCAGCCGAGCCGGTGCTGAGACCCAGTACTTC.

The V and J genes are TRBV4-2 and TRBJ2-3; 10 positions agree with TRBD2. Trimming took 1 base from V and 1 from J; bases not matched to a gene: 2. In germline, CDR1 is LGHNA, CDR2 YNFKEQ. This CDR3 contains 16 residues. The CDR3 DNA is TGTGCCAGCAGCCAAGTTGGGACTAGCGGCACAGATACGCAGTATTTT. Translation gives CASSQVGTSGTDTQYF.